This TCR beta chain was recorded in a study of control samples from healthy donors and cancer patients. The germline gives CDR1 LGHNT, CDR2 FRNRAP. Trimming took 5 bases from V and 1 from J; bases not matched to a gene: 7. The CDR3 length is 15 residues. Some clones are missing from TCRdb's copy, which holds only in-frame ones; the method was immunoSEQ multiplex PCR. The table lists about 140,000 clones, around 94% of them singletons, with less than 15% in the top ten. This rearrangement joins TRBV12-5 to TRBJ1-1; TRBD1 agrees at 7 bases. Material for sequencing was blood. The clonotype originates from a man aged 40-55 years in good health. The CDR3 spells CASGAMHRGNTEAFF. The CDR3 nucleotides are TGTGCTAGTGGTGCCATGCACAGGGGGAACACTGAAGCTTTCTTT. Full variable domain (outside the CDR3, taken from reference TRBV12-5 and TRBJ1-1): DARVTQTPRHKVTEMGQEVTMRCQPILGHNTVFWYRQTMMQGLELLAYFRNRAPLDDSGMPKDRFSAEMPDATLATLKIQPSEPRDSAVYFCASGAMHRGNTEAFFGQGTRLTVV.